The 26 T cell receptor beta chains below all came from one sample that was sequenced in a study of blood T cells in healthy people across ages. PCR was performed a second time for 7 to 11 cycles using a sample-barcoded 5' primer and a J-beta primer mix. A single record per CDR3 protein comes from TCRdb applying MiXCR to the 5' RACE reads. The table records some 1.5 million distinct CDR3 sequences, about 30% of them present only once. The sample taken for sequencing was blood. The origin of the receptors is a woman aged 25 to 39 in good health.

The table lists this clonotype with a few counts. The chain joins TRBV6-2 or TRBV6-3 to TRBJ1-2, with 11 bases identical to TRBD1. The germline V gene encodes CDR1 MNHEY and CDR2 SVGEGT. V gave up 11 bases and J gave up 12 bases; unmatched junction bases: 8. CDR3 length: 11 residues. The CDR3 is CAHGQGAQNTF. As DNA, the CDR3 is TGTGCCCACGGACAGGGGGCGCAGAACACCTTC.

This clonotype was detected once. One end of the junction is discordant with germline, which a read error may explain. CDR3 in amino acids: CATSGRAVQETRYF. DNA of the CDR3: TGTGCCACTTCGGGGAGGGCCGTCCAAGAGACCCGGTACTTC. The rearrangement uses TRBV24-1 and TRBJ2-5; 7 nucleotides line up with TRBD2. The CDR3 sequence is 14 residues long. CDR1 is KGHDR, CDR2 SFDVKD, per germline.

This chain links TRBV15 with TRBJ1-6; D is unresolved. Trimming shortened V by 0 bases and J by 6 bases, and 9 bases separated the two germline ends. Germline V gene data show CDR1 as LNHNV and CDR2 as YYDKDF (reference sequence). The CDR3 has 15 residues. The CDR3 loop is CATSRDSVGNSPLHF. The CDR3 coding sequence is TGTGCCACCAGCAGAGATAGTGTAGGTAATTCACCCCTCCACTTT.

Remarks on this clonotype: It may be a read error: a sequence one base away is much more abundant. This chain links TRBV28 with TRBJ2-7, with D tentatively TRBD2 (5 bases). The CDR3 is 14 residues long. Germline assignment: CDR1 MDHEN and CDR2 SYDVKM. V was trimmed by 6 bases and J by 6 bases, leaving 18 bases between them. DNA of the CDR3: TGTGCCAGCAGGTTCGGGGTTGTATTCCGCGAGCAGTACTTC. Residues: CASRFGVVFREQYF.

The CDR3 loop is CASRRQGQAQETQYF. Written as DNA, the CDR3 is TGCGCCAGCAGAAGACAGGGGCAAGCACAAGAGACCCAGTACTTC. The V and J genes are TRBV5-1 and TRBJ2-5, with TRBD1 matching over 8 bases. The V segment lost 5 bases and the J segment 2 bases; nucleotides outside the gene matches: 8. The CDR3 has 15 amino acids. Germline V gene data show CDR1 as SGHRS and CDR2 as YFSETQ.

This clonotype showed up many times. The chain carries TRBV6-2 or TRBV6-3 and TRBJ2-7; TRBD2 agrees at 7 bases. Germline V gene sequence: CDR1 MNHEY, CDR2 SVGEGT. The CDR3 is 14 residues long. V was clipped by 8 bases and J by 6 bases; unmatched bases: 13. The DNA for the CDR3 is TGTGCCAGCGCGGGACCCGGGACTACCTTCGAGCAGTACTTC. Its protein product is CASAGPGTTFEQYF.

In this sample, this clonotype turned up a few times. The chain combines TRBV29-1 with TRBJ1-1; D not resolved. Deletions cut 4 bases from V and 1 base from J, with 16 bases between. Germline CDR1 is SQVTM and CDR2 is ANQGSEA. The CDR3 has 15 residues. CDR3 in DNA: TGCAGCGTTGCGGAGGGTACGGGTGAGAACACTGAAGCTTTCTTT. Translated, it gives CSVAEGTGENTEAFF.

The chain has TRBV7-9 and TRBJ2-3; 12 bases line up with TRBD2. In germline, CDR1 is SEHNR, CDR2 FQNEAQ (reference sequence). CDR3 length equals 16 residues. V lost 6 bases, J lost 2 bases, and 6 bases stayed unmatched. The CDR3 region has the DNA TGTGCCAGCAGTTACGGACTAGCGGGGTCCACAGATACGCAGTATTTT. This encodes CASSYGLAGSTDTQYF.

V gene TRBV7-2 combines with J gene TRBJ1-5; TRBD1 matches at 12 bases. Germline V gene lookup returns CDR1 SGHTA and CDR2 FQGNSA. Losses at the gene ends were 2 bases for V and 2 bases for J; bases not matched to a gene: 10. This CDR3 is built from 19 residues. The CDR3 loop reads CASSLTGTGGLGGNQPQHF. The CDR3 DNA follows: TGTGCCAGCAGCTTAACCGGGACAGGGGGCCTTGGGGGCAATCAGCCCCAGCATTTT.

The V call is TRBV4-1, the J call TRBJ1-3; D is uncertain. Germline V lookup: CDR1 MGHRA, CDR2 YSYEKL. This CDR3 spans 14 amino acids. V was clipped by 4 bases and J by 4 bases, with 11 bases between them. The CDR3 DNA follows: TGCGCCAGCAGCCTTCCGGACCGGGGAAACACCATATATTTT. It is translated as CASSLPDRGNTIYF.

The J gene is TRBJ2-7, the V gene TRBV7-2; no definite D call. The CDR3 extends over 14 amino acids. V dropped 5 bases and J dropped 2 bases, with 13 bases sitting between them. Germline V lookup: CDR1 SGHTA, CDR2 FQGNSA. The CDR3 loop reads CASSPTIYPYEQYF. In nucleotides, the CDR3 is TGTGCCAGCAGCCCTACGATCTACCCCTACGAGCAGTACTTC.

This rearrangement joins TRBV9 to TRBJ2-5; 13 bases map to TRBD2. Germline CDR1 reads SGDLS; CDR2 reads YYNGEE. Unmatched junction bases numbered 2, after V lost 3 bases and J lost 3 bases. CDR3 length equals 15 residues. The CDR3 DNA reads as TGTGCCAGCAGCGCCGGACTAGCGGGAGAAGAGACCCAGTACTTC. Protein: CASSAGLAGEETQYF. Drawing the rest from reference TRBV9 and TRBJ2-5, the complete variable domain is DSGVTQTPKHLITATGQRVTLRCSPRSGDLSVYWYQQSLDQGLQFLIQYYNGEERAKGNILERFSAQQFPDLHSELNLSSLELGDSALYFCASSAGLAGEETQYFGPGTRLLVL.

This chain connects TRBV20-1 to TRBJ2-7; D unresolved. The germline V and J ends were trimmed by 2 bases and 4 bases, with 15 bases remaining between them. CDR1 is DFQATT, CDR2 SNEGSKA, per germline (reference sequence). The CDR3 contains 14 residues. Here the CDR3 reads CSARQPGRLYEQYF. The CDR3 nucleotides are TGCAGTGCTAGACAGCCGGGCCGTCTTTACGAGCAGTACTTC.

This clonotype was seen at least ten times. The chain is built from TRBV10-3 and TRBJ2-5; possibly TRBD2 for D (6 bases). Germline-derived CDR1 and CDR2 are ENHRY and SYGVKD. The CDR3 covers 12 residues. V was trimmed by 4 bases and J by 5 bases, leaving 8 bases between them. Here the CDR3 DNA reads TGTGCCATCAGTGGCGGGGTGGAGACCCAGTACTTC. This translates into CAISGGVETQYF.

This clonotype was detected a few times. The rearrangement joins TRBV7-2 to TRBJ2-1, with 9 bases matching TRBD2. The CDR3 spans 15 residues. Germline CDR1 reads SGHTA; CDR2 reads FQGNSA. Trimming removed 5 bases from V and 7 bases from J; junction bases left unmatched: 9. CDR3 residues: CASSAGGAPSNEQFF. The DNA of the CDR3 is TGTGCCAGCAGCGCGGGGGGGGCCCCCTCTAATGAGCAGTTCTTC.

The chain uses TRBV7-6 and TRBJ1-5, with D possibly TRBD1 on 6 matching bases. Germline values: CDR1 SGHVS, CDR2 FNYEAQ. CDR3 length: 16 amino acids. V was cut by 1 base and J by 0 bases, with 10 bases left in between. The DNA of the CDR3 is TGTGCCAGCAGCTTAGGGGCAGGGGCTAGCAATCAGCCCCAGCATTTT. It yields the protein CASSLGAGASNQPQHF.

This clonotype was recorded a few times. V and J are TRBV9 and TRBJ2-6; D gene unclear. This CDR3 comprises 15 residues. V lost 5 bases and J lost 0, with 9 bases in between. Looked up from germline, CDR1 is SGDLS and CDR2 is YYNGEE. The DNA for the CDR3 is TGTGCCAGCAGGGCATCCCTCTCTGGGGCCAACGTCCTGACTTTC. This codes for CASRASLSGANVLTF.

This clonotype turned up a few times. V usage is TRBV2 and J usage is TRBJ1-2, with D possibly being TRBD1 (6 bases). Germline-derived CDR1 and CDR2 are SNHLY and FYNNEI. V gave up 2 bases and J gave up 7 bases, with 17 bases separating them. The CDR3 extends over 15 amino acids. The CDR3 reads CASSERGRGGPGYTF. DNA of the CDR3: TGTGCCAGCAGTGAACGCGGACGCGGGGGGCCTGGCTACACCTTC.

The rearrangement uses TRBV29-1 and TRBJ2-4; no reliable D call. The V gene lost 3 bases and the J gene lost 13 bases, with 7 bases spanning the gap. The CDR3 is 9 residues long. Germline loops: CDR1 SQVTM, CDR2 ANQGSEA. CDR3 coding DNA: TGCAGCGTTGACGCCAAGCAGTACTTC. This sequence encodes CSVDAKQYF.

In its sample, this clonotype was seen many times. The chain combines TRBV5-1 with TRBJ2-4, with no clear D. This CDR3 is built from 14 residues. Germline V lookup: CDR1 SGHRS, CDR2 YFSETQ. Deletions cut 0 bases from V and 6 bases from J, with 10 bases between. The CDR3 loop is CASSLDTTRNIQYF. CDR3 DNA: TGCGCCAGCAGCTTGGATACAACGAGAAACATTCAGTACTTC.

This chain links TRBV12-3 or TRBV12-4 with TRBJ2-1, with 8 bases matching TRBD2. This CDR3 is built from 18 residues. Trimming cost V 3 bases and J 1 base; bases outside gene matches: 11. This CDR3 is CASSFSAERGQSYNEQFF. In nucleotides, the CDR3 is TGTGCCAGCAGTTTCTCGGCCGAGCGGGGGCAGTCCTACAATGAGCAGTTCTTC.

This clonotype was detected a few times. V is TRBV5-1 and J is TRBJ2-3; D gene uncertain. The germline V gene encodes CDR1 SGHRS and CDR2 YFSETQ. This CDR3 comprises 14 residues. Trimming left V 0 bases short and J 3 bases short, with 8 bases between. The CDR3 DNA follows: TGCGCCAGCAGCTTGGCCATCAAGACAGATACGCAGTATTTT. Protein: CASSLAIKTDTQYF.

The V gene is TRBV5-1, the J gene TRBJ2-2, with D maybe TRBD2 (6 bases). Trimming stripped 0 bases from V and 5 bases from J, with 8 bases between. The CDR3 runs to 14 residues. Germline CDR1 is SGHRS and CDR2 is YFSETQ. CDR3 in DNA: TGCGCCAGCAGCTTGGGGAGCGGGACCGGGGAGCTGTTTTTT. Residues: CASSLGSGTGELFF.

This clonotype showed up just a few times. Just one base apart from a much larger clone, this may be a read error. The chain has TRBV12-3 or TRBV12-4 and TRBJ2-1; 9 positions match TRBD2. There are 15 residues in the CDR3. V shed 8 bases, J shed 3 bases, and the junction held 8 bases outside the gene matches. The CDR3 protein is CASCHSGSNYNEQFF. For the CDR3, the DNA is TGTGCCAGCTGCCATAGCGGGAGTAACTACAATGAGCAGTTCTTC.

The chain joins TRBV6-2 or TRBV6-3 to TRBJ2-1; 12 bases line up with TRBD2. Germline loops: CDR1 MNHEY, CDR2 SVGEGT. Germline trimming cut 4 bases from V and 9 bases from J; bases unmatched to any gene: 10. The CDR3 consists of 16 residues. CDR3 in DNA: TGTGCCAGCAGTTCCACCCCTAGCGGGAGGGTAGGTGAGCAGTTCTTC. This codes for CASSSTPSGRVGEQFF.

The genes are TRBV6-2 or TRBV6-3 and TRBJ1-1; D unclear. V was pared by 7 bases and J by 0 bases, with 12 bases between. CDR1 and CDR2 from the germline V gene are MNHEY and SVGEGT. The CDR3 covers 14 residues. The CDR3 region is CASTHGRLNTEAFF. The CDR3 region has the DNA TGTGCCAGCACCCATGGACGGCTGAACACTGAAGCTTTCTTT.